This is a list of T cell receptor beta chains from one sample in a study of STAT5B mutations in CD4+ large granular lymphocyte leukemia. Sequencing used immunoSEQ multiplex PCR; TCRdb keeps in-frame clones, though not all of them. This repertoire shows over 35,000 clones, over 75% found once; its top ten account for roughly 1.2%. The sequencing input was CD4+ T cells from blood buffy coats. These receptors were collected from a human donor in good health. The CDR3 runs from the conserved cysteine through the conserved F or W. A D gene is named only where the DNA matches it firmly. Size is omitted from some rows. Given values are once, few, many or a class for expanded clones.

TGTGCCAGCAGGTCCGGGACAGGGGGCGATCAGCCCCAGCATTTT	CASRSGTGGDQPQHF	NA	TRBJ1-5	TRBD1	TRBV6-6
TGTGCCAGTAGTATACTAACAGGGGCGTACACCGGGGAGCTGTTTTTT	CASSILTGAYTGELFF	NA	TRBJ2-2	TRBD1	TRBV19
TGTGCCAGCAGCGTAGGTGAGGGGAGCAATCAGCCCCAGCATTTT	CASSVGEGSNQPQHF	NA	TRBJ1-5	NA	TRBV9
TGCAGCGTCGGGACCTGGAACACTGAAGCTTTCTTT	CSVGTWNTEAFF	few	TRBJ1-1	NA	TRBV29-1
TGTGCCAGCAGCTTCTTTGGACAGGGCGCTAATCAGCCCCAGCATTTT	CASSFFGQGANQPQHF	NA	TRBJ1-5	TRBD1	TRBV5-6
TGTGCCAGCAGCTTAACCAGAAACTCCTACGAGCAGTACTTC	CASSLTRNSYEQYF	few	TRBJ2-7	NA	TRBV7-9
TGTGCCAGCTCACCGACAGATTTAAACACTGAAGCTTTCTTT	CASSPTDLNTEAFF	NA	TRBJ1-1	NA	TRBV18
TGTGCCAGCAGCTTGGTTGGTTGGAACACTGAAGCTTTCTTT	CASSLVGWNTEAFF	few	TRBJ1-1	NA	TRBV5-4
TGCGCCAGCAGCTCCTATACTTCGCGGGAGGGGACTGAAGCTTTCTTT	CASSSYTSREGTEAFF	NA	TRBJ1-1	NA	TRBV5-1
TGCGCCAGCAGTGAGTCAGCAGGGAATTCACCCCTCCACTTT	CASSESAGNSPLHF	NA	TRBJ1-6	NA	TRBV10-2
TGTGCCAGTAGCCAACAGGGGAACACTGAAGCTTTCTTT	CASSQQGNTEAFF	NA	TRBJ1-1	NA	TRBV19
TGCGCCAGCAGCTTCGAGGGGGAAGAGACCCAGTACTTC	CASSFEGEETQYF	NA	TRBJ2-5	NA	TRBV5-1
TGTGCCAGCAGTGATGGGGGAGGCACGCAGTATTTT	CASSDGGGTQYF	NA	TRBJ2-3	NA	TRBV2
TGTGCCAGCAGCCAAGATCAAGGCTATGGCTACACCTTC	CASSQDQGYGYTF	NA	TRBJ1-2	NA	TRBV4-2
TGTGCCAGCAGCGTTTTCGAACCGTATAATTCACCCCTCCACTTT	CASSVFEPYNSPLHF	NA	TRBJ1-6	NA	TRBV2
TGTGCCAGTAGTATAGGCACGGGCGGGTATGGCTACACCTTC	CASSIGTGGYGYTF	NA	TRBJ1-2	NA	TRBV19
TGTGCCAGCAGCTTAGTGGGGACAGGGGTCGAGAACACTGAAGCTTTCTTT	CASSLVGTGVENTEAFF	NA	TRBJ1-1	TRBD1	TRBV7-7
TGTGCCAGCTCACCACCTAACTCCCTAGCTGGCTACACCTTC	CASSPPNSLAGYTF	NA	TRBJ1-2	NA	TRBV18
TGTGCCAGCAGCTCAGGGACCTCCTACGAGCAGTACTTC	CASSSGTSYEQYF	NA	TRBJ2-7	NA	TRBV5-8
TGTGCCAGCAGCTTAGCCGGGACCCCGAGCACTGAAGCTTTCTTT	CASSLAGTPSTEAFF	NA	TRBJ1-1	NA	TRBV7-9
TGCGCCAGCAGCTTGAGAGACAGGGGGGTATCTGGGGCCAACGTCCTGACTTTC	CASSLRDRGVSGANVLTF	NA	TRBJ2-6	TRBD1	TRBV5-1
TGTGCCAGCAGCCCAAAAGGGGGCGGCACCGGGGAGCTGTTTTTT	CASSPKGGGTGELFF	NA	TRBJ2-2	TRBD1	TRBV7-3